This record looks at one T cell receptor (beta chain) sequence and its context. The data were taken from a study of blood T cell repertoires in COVID-19. Sequencing used immunoSEQ multiplex PCR; TCRdb keeps in-frame clones, though not all of them. The sample holds about 210,000 clones, approximately 90% seen once. The TCR originated in a man in his thirties or forties who had recovered from COVID-19. Sequenced: PBMCs or T cells enriched from blood (not recorded which).

The CDR3 sequence is CASSQAGVTQYF. The CDR3 DNA reads as TGCGCCAGCAGCCAGGCGGGGGTAACGCAGTATTTT. V and J are TRBV4-1 and TRBJ2-3, with TRBD2 matching over 7 bases. CDR3 length equals 12 residues. J was trimmed by 9 bases and V by 3 bases; bases with no gene match: 3. Germline V gene lookup returns CDR1 MGHRA and CDR2 YSYEKL.